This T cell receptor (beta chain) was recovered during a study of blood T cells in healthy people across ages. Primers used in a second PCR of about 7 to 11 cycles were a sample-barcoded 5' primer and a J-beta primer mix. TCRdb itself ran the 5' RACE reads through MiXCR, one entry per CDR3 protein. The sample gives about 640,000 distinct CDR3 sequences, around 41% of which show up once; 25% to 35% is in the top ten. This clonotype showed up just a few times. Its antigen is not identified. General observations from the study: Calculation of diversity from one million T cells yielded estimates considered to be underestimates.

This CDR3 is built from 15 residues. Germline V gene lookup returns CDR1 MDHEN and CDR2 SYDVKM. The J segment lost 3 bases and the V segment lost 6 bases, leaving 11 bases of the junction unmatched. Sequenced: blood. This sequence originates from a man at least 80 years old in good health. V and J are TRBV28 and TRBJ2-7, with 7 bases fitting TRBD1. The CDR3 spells CASSTRQGVSYEQYF. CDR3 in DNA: TGTGCCAGCAGCACCCGACAGGGAGTAAGCTACGAGCAGTACTTC.